This T cell receptor (beta chain) emerged from a study of shared clonotypes between healthy human individuals. Study results and limitations: Sharing across four donors was seen in approximately 5.2% of naive CD4 clonotypes.

The table came from immunoSEQ multiplex PCR; TCRdb's copy has only in-frame clones and leaves some out. The table includes over a million clones, under 99% detected once. Details on this clone: Its antigen is currently unknown.

The CDR3 has 13 residues. V lost 4 bases and J 0 bases, leaving 8 bases between the germline ends. The germline V gene has CDR1 SQVTM and CDR2 ANQGSEA. The source is a man aged 25-40 years in good health. Sequences were obtained from naive CD4+ T cells sorted from blood. The subset here: CD45RA+ positively selected. The chain recombines TRBV29-1 with TRBJ2-3; D is undetermined. The CDR3 loop reads CSVGFQSTDTQYF. The DNA for the CDR3 is TGCAGCGTTGGATTTCAGAGCACAGATACGCAGTATTTT.